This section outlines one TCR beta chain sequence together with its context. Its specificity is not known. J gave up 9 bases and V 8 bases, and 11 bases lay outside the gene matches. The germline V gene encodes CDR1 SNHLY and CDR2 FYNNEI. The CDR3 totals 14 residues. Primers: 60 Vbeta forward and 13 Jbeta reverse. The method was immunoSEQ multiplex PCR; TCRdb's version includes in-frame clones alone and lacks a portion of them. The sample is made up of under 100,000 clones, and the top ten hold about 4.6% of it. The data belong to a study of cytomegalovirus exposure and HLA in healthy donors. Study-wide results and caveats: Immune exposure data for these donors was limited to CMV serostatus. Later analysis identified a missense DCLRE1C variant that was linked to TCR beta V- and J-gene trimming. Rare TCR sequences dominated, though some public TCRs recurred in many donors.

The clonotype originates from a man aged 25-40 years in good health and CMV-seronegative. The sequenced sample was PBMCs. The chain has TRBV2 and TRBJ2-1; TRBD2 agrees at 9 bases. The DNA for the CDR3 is TGTGCCAGCGAGTGGGCGGGAGGGGGAATTGAGCAGTTCTTC. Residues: CASEWAGGGIEQFF.